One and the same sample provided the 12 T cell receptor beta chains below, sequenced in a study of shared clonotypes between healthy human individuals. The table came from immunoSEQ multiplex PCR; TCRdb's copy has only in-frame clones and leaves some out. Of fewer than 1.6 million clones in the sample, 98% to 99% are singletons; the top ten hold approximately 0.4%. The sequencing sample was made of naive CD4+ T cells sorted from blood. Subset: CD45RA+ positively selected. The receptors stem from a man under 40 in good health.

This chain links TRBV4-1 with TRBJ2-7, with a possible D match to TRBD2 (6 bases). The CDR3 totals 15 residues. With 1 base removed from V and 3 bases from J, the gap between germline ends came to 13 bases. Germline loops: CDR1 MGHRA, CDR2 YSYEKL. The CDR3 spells CASSQGDPAGYEQYF. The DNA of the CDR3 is TGCGCCAGCAGCCAAGGGGACCCAGCGGGCTACGAGCAGTACTTC.

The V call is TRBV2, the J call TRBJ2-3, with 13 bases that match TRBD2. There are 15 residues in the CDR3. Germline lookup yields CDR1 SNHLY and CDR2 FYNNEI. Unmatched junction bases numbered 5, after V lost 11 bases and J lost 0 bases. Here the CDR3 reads CAGGTSGISTDTQYF. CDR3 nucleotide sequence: TGTGCCGGCGGGACTAGCGGGATCAGCACAGATACGCAGTATTTT.

DNA of the CDR3: TGTGCCAGCAGCCGAAAGGAGACCCAGTACTTC. Protein product: CASSRKETQYF. V is TRBV5-4 and J is TRBJ2-5; D unresolved. The CDR3 has 11 residues. The V and J ends lost 4 bases and 5 bases respectively, with 6 bases between them. Germline V gene data show CDR1 as SGHNT and CDR2 as YYREEE (reference sequence).

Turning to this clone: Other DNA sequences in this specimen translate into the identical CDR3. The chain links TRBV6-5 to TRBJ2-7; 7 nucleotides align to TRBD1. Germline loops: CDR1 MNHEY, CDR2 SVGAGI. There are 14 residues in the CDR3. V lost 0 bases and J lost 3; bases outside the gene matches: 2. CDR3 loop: CASSYSGTVYEQYF. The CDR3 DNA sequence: TGTGCCAGCAGTTACTCGGGGACAGTCTACGAGCAGTACTTC.

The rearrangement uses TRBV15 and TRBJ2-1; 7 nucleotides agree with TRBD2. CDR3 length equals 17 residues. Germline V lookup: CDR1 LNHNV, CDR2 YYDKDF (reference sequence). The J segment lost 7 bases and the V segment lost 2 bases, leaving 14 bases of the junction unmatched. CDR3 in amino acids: CATSRSLKRSSGNEQFF. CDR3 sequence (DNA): TGTGCCACCAGCAGAAGCCTCAAACGTTCTAGCGGTAATGAGCAGTTCTTC.

The chain's CDR3 is CASSPGTLGGYEQYF. The CDR3 nucleotides are TGTGCCAGCAGCCCCGGAACACTCGGGGGATACGAGCAGTACTTC. The chain recombines TRBV5-4 with TRBJ2-7; perhaps TRBD2 as D (6 bases). The CDR3 sequence is 15 residues long. The germline V gene has CDR1 SGHNT and CDR2 YYREEE (reference sequence). V gave up 4 bases and J gave up 4 bases, with 18 bases separating them. Full variable domain (remainder filled in from reference TRBV5-4 and TRBJ2-7): ETGVTQSPTHLIKTRGQQVTLRCSSQSGHNTVSWYQQALGQGPQFIFQYYREEENGRGNFPPRFSGLQFPNYSSELNVNALELDDSALYLCASSPGTLGGYEQYFGPGTRLTVT.

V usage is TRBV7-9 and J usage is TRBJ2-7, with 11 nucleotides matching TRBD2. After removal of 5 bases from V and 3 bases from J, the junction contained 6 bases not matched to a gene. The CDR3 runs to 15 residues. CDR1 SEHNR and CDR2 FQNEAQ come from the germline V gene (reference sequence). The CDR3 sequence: CASSPYGTSGYEQYF. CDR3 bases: TGTGCCAGCAGCCCCTACGGGACTAGCGGCTACGAGCAGTACTTC.

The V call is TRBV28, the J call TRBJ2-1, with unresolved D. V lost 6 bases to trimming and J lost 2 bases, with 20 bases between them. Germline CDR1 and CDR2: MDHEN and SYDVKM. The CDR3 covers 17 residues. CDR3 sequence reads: CASSLPVAADPYNEQFF. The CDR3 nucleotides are TGTGCCAGCAGCTTGCCTGTGGCGGCAGACCCCTACAATGAGCAGTTCTTC.

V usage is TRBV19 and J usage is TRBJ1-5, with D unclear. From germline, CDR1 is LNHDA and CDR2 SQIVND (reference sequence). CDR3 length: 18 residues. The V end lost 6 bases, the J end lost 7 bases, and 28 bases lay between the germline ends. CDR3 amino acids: CASRHTRQRLNSGQPQHF. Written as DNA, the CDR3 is TGTGCCAGTAGACATACACGGCAGAGGTTGAATTCGGGACAGCCCCAGCATTTT.

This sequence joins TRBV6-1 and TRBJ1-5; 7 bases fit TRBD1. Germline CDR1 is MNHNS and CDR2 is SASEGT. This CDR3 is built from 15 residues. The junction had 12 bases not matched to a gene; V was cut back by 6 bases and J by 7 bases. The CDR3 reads CASRTGTEVGQPQHF. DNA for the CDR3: TGTGCCAGCAGGACCGGGACAGAGGTCGGGCAGCCCCAGCATTTT.

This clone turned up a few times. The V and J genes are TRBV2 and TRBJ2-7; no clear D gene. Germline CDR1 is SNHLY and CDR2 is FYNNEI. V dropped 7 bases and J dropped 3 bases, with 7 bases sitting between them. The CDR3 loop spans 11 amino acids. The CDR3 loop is CASNQIYEQYF. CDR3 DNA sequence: TGTGCCAGCAACCAGATCTACGAGCAGTACTTC.

The CDR3 loop is CASSSGGTGGFGEQYF. Written as DNA, the CDR3 is TGTGCCAGCAGCTCCGGGGGGACAGGGGGCTTTGGAGAGCAGTACTTC. V usage is TRBV9 and J usage is TRBJ2-7, with 12 bases aligning to TRBD1. Germline V gene data show CDR1 as SGDLS and CDR2 as YYNGEE. Trimming at V came to 4 bases and at J to 7 bases, leaving 12 bases not matched to a gene. The CDR3 runs 16 residues.